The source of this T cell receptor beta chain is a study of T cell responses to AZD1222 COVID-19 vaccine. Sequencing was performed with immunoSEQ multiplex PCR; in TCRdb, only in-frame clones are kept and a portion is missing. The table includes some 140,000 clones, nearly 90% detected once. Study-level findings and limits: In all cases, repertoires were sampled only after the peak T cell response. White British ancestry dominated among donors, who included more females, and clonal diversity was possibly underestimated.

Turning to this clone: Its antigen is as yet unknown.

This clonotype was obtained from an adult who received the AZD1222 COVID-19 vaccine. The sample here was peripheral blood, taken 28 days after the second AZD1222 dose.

CDR3: CASSTGAKFF. CDR3 coding DNA: TGTGCCAGCAGCACGGGAGCAAAGTTCTTC. The chain joins TRBV2 to TRBJ2-1, with a possible D match to TRBD2 (6 bases). From germline, CDR1 is SNHLY and CDR2 FYNNEI. With 6 bases removed from V and 14 bases from J, the gap between germline ends came to 11 bases. CDR3 length equals 10 residues.